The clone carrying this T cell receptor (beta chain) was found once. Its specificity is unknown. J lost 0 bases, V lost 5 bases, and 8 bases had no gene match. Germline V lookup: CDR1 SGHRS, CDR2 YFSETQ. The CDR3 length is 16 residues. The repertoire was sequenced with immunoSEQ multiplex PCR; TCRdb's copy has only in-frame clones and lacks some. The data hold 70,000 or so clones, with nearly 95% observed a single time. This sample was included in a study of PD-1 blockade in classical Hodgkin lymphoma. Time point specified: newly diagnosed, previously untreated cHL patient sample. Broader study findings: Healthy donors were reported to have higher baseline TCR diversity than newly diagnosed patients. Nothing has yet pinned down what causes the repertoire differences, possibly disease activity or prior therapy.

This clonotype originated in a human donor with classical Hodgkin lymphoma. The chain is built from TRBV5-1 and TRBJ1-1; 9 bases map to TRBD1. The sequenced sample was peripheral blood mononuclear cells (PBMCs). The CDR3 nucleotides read TGCGCCAGCAGGACGGAAGACAGGGGGGTGAACACTGAAGCTTTCTTT. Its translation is CASRTEDRGVNTEAFF.